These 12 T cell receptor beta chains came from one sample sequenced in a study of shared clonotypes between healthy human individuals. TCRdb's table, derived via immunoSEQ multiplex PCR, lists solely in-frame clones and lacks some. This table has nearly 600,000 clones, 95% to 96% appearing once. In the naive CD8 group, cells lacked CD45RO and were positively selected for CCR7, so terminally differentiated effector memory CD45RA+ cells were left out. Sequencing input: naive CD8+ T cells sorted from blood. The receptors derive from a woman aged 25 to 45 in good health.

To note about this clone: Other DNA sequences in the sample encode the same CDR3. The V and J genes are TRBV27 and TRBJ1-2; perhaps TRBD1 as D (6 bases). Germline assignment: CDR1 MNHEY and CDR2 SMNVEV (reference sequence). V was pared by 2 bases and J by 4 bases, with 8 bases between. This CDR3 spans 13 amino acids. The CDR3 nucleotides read TGTGCCAGCAGTTTAGAGACAGGCTATGGCTACACCTTC. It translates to CASSLETGYGYTF.

CDR3 in amino acids: CASPLRESSGNTIYF. The CDR3 DNA is TGCGCCAGCCCGTTGCGGGAGAGCTCTGGAAACACCATATATTTT. The chain recombines TRBV10-1 with TRBJ1-3, with D unclear. CDR3 size: 15 residues. Trimming left V 8 bases short and J 0 bases short, with 14 bases between. Per germline, CDR1 WNHNN and CDR2 SYGVQD (reference sequence).

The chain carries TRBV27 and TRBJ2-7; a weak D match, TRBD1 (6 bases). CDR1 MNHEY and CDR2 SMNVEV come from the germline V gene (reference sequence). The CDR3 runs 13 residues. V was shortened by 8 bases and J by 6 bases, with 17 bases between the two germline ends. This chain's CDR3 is CASGSGTLGEQYF. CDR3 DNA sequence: TGTGCCAGCGGGTCCGGGACACTCGGCGAGCAGTACTTC.

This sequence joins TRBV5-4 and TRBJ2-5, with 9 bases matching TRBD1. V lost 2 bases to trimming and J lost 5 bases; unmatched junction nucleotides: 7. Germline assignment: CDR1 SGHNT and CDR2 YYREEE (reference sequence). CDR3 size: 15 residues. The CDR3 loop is CASSFDRGSGETQYF. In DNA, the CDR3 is TGTGCCAGCAGCTTTGACAGGGGGTCGGGGGAGACCCAGTACTTC.

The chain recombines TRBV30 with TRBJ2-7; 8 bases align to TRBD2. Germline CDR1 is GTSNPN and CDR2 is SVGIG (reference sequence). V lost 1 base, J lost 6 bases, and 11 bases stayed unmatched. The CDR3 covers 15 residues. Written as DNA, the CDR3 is TGTGCCTGGAGTGAGAGTCCCAGCGGGAGTAGCGAGCAGTACTTC. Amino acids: CAWSESPSGSSEQYF.

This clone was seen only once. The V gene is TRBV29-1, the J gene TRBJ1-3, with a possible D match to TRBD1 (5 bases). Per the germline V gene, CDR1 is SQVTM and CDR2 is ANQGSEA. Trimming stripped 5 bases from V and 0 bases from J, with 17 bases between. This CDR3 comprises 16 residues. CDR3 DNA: TGCAGCGTTAAGCAAGACCGGGACTTCTCTGGAAACACCATATATTTT. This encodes CSVKQDRDFSGNTIYF.

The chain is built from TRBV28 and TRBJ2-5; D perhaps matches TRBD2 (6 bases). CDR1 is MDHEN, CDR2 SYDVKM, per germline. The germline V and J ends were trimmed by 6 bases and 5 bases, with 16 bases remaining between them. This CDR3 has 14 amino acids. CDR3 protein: CASSQLEGVETQYF. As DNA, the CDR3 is TGTGCCAGCAGCCAATTGGAGGGAGTGGAGACCCAGTACTTC.

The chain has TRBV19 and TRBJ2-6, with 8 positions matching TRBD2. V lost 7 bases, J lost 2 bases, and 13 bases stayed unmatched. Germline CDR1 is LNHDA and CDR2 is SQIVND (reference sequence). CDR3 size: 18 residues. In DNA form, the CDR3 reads TGTGCCAGTATCCCCGGGGGGGGAGGAAAGACTGGGGCCAACGTCCTGACTTTC. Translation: CASIPGGGGKTGANVLTF.

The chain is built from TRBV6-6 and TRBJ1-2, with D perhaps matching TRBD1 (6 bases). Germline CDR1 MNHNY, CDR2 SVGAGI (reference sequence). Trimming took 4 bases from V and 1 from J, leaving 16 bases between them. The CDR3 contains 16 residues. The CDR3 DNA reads TGTGCCAGCAGTTCACCTGGACAGCCGATTAACTATGGCTACACCTTC. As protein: CASSSPGQPINYGYTF.

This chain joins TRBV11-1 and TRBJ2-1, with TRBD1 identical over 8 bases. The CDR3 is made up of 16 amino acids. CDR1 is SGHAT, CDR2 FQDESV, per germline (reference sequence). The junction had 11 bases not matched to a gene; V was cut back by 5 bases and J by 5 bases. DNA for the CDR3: TGTGCCAGCAGCCTAATAATAGACAGGGGCCACAATGAGCAGTTCTTC. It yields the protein CASSLIIDRGHNEQFF.

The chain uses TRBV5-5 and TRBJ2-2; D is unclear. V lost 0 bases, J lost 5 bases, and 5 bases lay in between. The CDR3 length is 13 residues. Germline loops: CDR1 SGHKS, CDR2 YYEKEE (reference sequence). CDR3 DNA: TGTGCCAGCAGCTTGGGTGATACCGGGGAGCTGTTTTTT. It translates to CASSLGDTGELFF.

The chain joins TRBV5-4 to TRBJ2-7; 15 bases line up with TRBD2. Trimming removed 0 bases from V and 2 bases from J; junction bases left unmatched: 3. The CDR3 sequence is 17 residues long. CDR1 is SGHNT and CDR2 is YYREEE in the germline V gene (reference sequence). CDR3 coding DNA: TGTGCCAGCAGCTTGGGGGGGACTAGCGGGAGGACCTACGAGCAGTACTTC. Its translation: CASSLGGTSGRTYEQYF.